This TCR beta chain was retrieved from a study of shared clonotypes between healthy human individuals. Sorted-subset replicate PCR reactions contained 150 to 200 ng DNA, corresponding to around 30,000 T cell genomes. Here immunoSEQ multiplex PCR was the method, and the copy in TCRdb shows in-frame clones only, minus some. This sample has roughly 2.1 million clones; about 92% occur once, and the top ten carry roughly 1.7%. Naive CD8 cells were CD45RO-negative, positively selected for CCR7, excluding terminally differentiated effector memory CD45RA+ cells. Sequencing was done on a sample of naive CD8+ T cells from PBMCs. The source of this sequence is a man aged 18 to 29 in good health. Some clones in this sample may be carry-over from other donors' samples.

The CDR3 protein is CASSLDGASGSYEQYF. CDR3 bases: TGTGCCAGCAGTTTGGATGGGGCTAGCGGCTCCTACGAGCAGTACTTC. This rearrangement joins TRBV27 to TRBJ2-7; 7 positions agree with TRBD2. Per germline, CDR1 MNHEY and CDR2 SMNVEV (reference sequence). The CDR3 runs 16 residues. Trimming took 3 bases from V and 0 from J; bases not matched to a gene: 8.